This TCR beta chain was sequenced for a study of technical replicates of blood from several donors. This CDR3 spans 15 amino acids. The germline CDR1 and CDR2 sequences are MNHEY and SMNVEV (reference sequence). V was clipped by 3 bases and J by 2 bases, with 13 bases between them. The assay was immunoSEQ multiplex PCR, and TCRdb's table has in-frame clones only and misses some. In the table there are around 70,000 clones, approximately 97% of which are singletons. The rearrangement joins TRBV27 to TRBJ1-1; D not resolved. The sequenced sample consisted of T cells isolated from PBMCs. The receptor was isolated from a human donor in good health. In DNA form, the CDR3 reads TGTGCCAGCAGTTTTGACCGAGGCTATAACACTGAAGCTTTCTTT. Protein product: CASSFDRGYNTEAFF.